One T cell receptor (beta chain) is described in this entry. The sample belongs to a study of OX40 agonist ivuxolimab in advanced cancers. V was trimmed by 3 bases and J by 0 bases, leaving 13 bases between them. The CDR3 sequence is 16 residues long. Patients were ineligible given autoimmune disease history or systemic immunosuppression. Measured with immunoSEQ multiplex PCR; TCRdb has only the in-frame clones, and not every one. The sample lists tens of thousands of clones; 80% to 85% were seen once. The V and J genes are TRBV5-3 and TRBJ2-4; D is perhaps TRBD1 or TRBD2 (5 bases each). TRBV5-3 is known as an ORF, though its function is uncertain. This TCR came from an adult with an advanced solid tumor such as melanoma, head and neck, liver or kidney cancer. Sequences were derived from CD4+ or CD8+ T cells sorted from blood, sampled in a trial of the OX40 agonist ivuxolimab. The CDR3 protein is CARSCPGRQAKNIQYF. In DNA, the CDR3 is TGTGCCAGAAGCTGCCCGGGACGGCAAGCCAAAAACATTCAGTACTTC.